The 14 T cell receptor beta chains reported below all come from one sample, sequenced in a study of blood T cell repertoires in COVID-19. TCRdb's table, derived via immunoSEQ multiplex PCR, lists solely in-frame clones and lacks some. This table holds about 190,000 clones, about four fifths found once. The sequenced sample consisted of peripheral blood. Every receptor here comes from a woman between 40 and 55 years old with acute or convalescent COVID-19.

The chain combines TRBV11-2 with TRBJ2-7; D is possibly TRBD1 (6 bases). The germline gives CDR1 SGHAT, CDR2 FQNNGV. V was trimmed by 2 bases and J by 2 bases, leaving 10 bases between them. The CDR3 has 14 residues. CDR3: CASSLPRQAYEQYF. CDR3 coding DNA: TGTGCCAGCAGCTTACCTCGACAGGCCTACGAGCAGTACTTC.

This rearrangement joins TRBV4-2 to TRBJ2-2; D unresolved. V was pared by 0 bases and J by 0 bases, with 5 bases between. The germline V gene encodes CDR1 LGHNA and CDR2 YNFKEQ. The CDR3 consists of 15 residues. CDR3 nucleotides: TGTGCCAGCAGCCAAGAGTTCGCGAACACCGGGGAGCTGTTTTTT. Protein product: CASSQEFANTGELFF.

V gene TRBV30 combines with J gene TRBJ1-2; 7 nucleotides align to TRBD1. V trimming: 4 bases; J trimming: 2 bases; junction bases outside the gene matches: 1. Looked up from germline, CDR1 is GTSNPN and CDR2 is SVGIG (reference sequence). The CDR3 has 12 amino acids. The CDR3 spells CAWTRGNYGYTF. For the CDR3, the DNA is TGTGCCTGGACCAGGGGGAACTATGGCTACACCTTC. Drawing the rest from reference TRBV30 and TRBJ1-2, the complete variable domain is SQTIHQWPATLVQPVGSPLSLECTVEGTSNPNLYWYRQAAGRGLQLLFYSVGIGQISSEVPQNLSASRPQDRQFILSSKKLLLSDSGFYLCAWTRGNYGYTFGSGTRLTVV.

In regard to this clone: The CDR3 does not end in the conserved phenylalanine or tryptophan, so this is likely a read error. The limits of the CDR3 on the DNA are not certain, so only TCRdb's listed CDR3 is given. The chain couples TRBV7-9 to TRBJ2-3; TRBD1, the table's D call, lacks a check against the DNA. Germline CDR1 SEHNR, CDR2 FQNEAQ (reference sequence). The CDR3 totals 12 residues, both ends included. CDR3: CASSLGQGTATS.

The chain employs TRBV12-5 and TRBJ2-7, with 8 bases identical to TRBD1. The germline CDR1 and CDR2 sequences are LGHNT and FRNRAP. V shed 6 bases and J 5 bases; nucleotides not matched to a gene: 12. The CDR3 totals 15 residues. The CDR3 DNA reads TGTGCTAGTGGACCACACAGAGACAGGGGCCACGAGCAGTACTTC. It yields the protein CASGPHRDRGHEQYF.

The V and J genes are TRBV7-2 and TRBJ1-2, with 9 positions matching TRBD1. Germline CDR1 SGHTA, CDR2 FQGNSA. Trimming at V came to 5 bases and at J to 7 bases, leaving 8 bases not matched to a gene. This CDR3 is built from 14 residues. In DNA, the CDR3 is TGTGCCAGCAGCGGACAGGGGAGGACAAGTGGCTACACCTTC. This gives the protein CASSGQGRTSGYTF. The entire variable domain, with the rest obtained from reference TRBV7-2 and TRBJ1-2, is as follows: GAGVSQSPSNKVTEKGKDVELRCDPISGHTALYWYRQSLGQGLEFLIYFQGNSAPDKSGLPSDRFSAERTGGSVSTLTIQRTQQEDSAVYLCASSGQGRTSGYTFGSGTRLTVV.

V is TRBV5-1 and J is TRBJ2-1; the match to TRBD2 covers 11 bases. The CDR3 sequence is 16 residues long. Germline trimming cut 3 bases from V and 7 bases from J; bases unmatched to any gene: 9. Germline V gene sequence: CDR1 SGHRS, CDR2 YFSETQ. CDR3: CASSSLAGGPRNEQFF. The CDR3 nucleotides are TGCGCCAGCAGCTCCTTAGCGGGGGGGCCGCGAAATGAGCAGTTCTTC.

The rearrangement joins TRBV6-6 to TRBJ1-1; tentative D call: TRBD1 (5 bases). The germline gives CDR1 MNHNY, CDR2 SVGAGI (reference sequence). The V end lost 2 bases, the J end lost 5 bases, and 15 bases lay between the germline ends. This CDR3 spans 15 amino acids. The CDR3 spells CASSYTGPRGTEAFF. In nucleotides, the CDR3 is TGTGCCAGCAGTTACACGGGGCCTCGGGGGACTGAAGCTTTCTTT.

This clone has just one count. The genes are TRBV2 and TRBJ2-1, with TRBD1 matching over 9 bases. Germline loops: CDR1 SNHLY, CDR2 FYNNEI. This CDR3 is 14 amino acids long. The V and J ends lost 9 bases and 4 bases, in that order; junction bases with no gene match: 7. The chain's CDR3 is CASADRGGYNEQFF. Here the CDR3 DNA reads TGTGCCAGTGCTGACAGGGGGGGATACAATGAGCAGTTCTTC. Based on the CDR3 plus reference TRBV2 and TRBJ2-1, the full variable domain is EPEVTQTPSHQVTQMGQEVILRCVPISNHLYFYWYRQILGQKVEFLVSFYNNEISEKSEIFDDQFSVERPDGSNFTLKIRSTKLEDSAMYFCASADRGGYNEQFFGPGTRLTVL.

This clone was found once. The rearrangement joins TRBV19 to TRBJ1-5, with TRBD1 matching over 9 bases. Losses at the gene ends were 7 bases for V and 2 bases for J; bases not matched to a gene: 6. The CDR3 is 15 amino acids. Germline V lookup: CDR1 LNHDA, CDR2 SQIVND (reference sequence). The CDR3 sequence is CASTDRGFGNQPQHF. Here the CDR3 DNA reads TGTGCCAGTACCGACAGGGGGTTCGGCAATCAGCCCCAGCATTTT. The full variable domain, rest sourced from reference TRBV19 and TRBJ1-5, is DGGITQSPKYLFRKEGQNVTLSCEQNLNHDAMYWYRQDPGQGLRLIYYSQIVNDFQKGDIAEGYSVSREKKESFPLTVTSAQKNPTAFYLCASTDRGFGNQPQHFGDGTRLSIL.

CDR3 nucleotide sequence: TGTGCCAGCAGTGCCGGTATTGGTGCGGGGCTTGGCTACACCTTC. It translates to CASSAGIGAGLGYTF. The chain recombines TRBV27 with TRBJ1-2; a possible D gene is TRBD1 (5 bases). Germline CDR1 reads MNHEY; CDR2 reads SMNVEV (reference sequence). This CDR3 spans 15 amino acids. V lost 5 bases and J 7 bases, leaving 20 bases between the germline ends.

The chain uses TRBV5-5 and TRBJ2-5; TRBD2 agrees at 10 bases. There are 16 residues in the CDR3. Germline V gene data show CDR1 as SGHKS and CDR2 as YYEKEE (reference sequence). V gave up 0 bases and J gave up 5 bases; unmatched junction bases: 7. CDR3: CASSLGPGTSVETQYF. For the CDR3, the DNA is TGTGCCAGCAGCTTGGGACCCGGGACTAGCGTTGAGACCCAGTACTTC.

This sequence joins TRBV19 and TRBJ1-1; D possibly corresponds to TRBD1 (5 bases). The CDR3 has 14 residues. Trimming cost V 2 bases and J 1 base, with 8 bases left between them. Germline loops: CDR1 LNHDA, CDR2 SQIVND (reference sequence). Here the CDR3 reads CASSIIGANTEAFF. CDR3 nucleotides: TGTGCCAGTAGTATAATTGGGGCGAACACTGAAGCTTTCTTT. Full variable domain (rest looked up from reference TRBV19 and TRBJ1-1): DGGITQSPKYLFRKEGQNVTLSCEQNLNHDAMYWYRQDPGQGLRLIYYSQIVNDFQKGDIAEGYSVSREKKESFPLTVTSAQKNPTAFYLCASSIIGANTEAFFGQGTRLTVV.

The sample holds one count of this clone. The CDR3 DNA reads TGTGCCAGCGTGTTGGGCCGTGGTTATGGCTACACCTTC. It translates to CASVLGRGYGYTF. The chain links TRBV6-5 to TRBJ1-2; no reliable D call. V gave up 8 bases and J gave up 5 bases, with 15 bases separating them. Looked up from germline, CDR1 is MNHEY and CDR2 is SVGAGI. The CDR3 spans 13 residues.